The T cell receptor beta chain described here comes from a study of cytomegalovirus exposure and HLA in healthy donors. The CDR3 covers 16 residues. Unmatched junction bases numbered 7, after V lost 3 bases and J lost 3 bases. CDR1 is LNHDA, CDR2 SQIVND, per germline (reference sequence). Findings and caveats of the study: Indistinguishability led to the exclusion of some V segments, TRBV6-2 and TRBV6-3 included. The study labeled more than 150 TCR beta chains cytomegalovirus-associated.

Both 60 Vbeta primers and 13 Jbeta primers went into the PCR. The repertoire was sequenced with immunoSEQ multiplex PCR; TCRdb's copy has only in-frame clones and lacks some. The sample consists of 160,000 or so clones, about 80% of them appearing once. This clone showed up just a few times. Its antigen is unidentified. The genes are TRBV19 and TRBJ2-2, with TRBD1 matching 7 bases. The sample taken for sequencing was PBMCs. This receptor was obtained from a man between 18 and 29 years old in good health and CMV-seropositive. The CDR3, as DNA: TGTGCCAGTAGTATTAACAGGGGAGTGGACACCGGGGAGCTGTTTTTT. It is translated as CASSINRGVDTGELFF.